This entry is about one TCR beta chain. Its binding antigen is unknown. Qualities for individual bases were not recorded, and no much larger clone is one base off. This entry is derived from a study of CD8+ T cells in alopecia areata (dated by TCRdb to the late 2010s). Regarding the research as a whole: Treated patients were enrolled in an open-label pilot trial of oral tofacitinib, 5 to 10 mg twice daily, for moderate-to-severe alopecia areata. In treated patients, disease severity was measured using the SALT score, which gives the percentage of scalp surface area affected. High-throughput TCRbeta sequencing was used to examine T cell clonal expansion in alopecia areata in both the C3H/HeJ mouse model and human patients. Biopsies were taken from tofacitinib-treated patients at baseline and again at 4 and 24 weeks into treatment, and several of those patients also had a later scalp biopsy. Patients received tofacitinib for 6 to 18 months and were then followed off drug for 6 months to check for delayed response and recurrence. Human TCRbeta sequencing covered scalp tissue and sorted CD4+ and CD8+ peripheral blood T cells from patchy and totalis/universalis alopecia areata patients and healthy controls. The RNA source kit depended on sample type: the PAXgene miRNA kit for fixed scalp, the miRNeasy kit for PBMCs, and the RNeasy kit for mouse skin. immunoSEQ multiplex PCR using 35 Vbeta forward primers and 13 Jbeta reverse primers was used to amplify TCRbeta CDR3 regions. Clonality in the scalp was compared among normal scalp (n=4), patchy alopecia areata scalp (n=8), and alopecia totalis/universalis scalp (n=8). Study-wide findings and limitations: The treated cohort was small, with a single nonresponder, so links between baseline CD8+ expansion and response need larger studies. Unlike mouse skin, which is dominated by gammadelta T cells, normal human skin has resident alphabeta T cells that are also sequenced, and this complicates analysis of the scalp TCR repertoire. Scalp clonality and the number of expanded CD8+ clones among the top 100 scalp clones were significantly decreased by tofacitinib. Many expanded lesional clones persisted in scalp and blood during tofacitinib treatment, which may partly explain relapse after stopping treatment. Compared with normal scalp, lesional scalp had higher clonality and more expanded CD8+ clones, particularly in alopecia totalis/universalis, a pattern that suggests antigenic drive. Compared with mice, TCR sequences shared between patients were less clear, possibly partly because of HLA diversity across the patient population.

Library preparation used the immunoSEQ multiplex PCR assay. RNA was extracted from all samples and reverse transcribed into cDNA as template for TCR sequencing. First-strand cDNA was synthesized with SuperScript III using a 2:1 mix of oligo-dT and random hexamers. A synthetic immune receptor repertoire was used to measure amplification bias, and any remaining bias was corrected computationally. The source study handled its data this way. Raw reads were preprocessed to remove errors, and CDR3 was defined according to IMGT conventions as the region from the conserved cysteine to phenylalanine. To get clonality, Shannon entropy was normalized by log2 of the number of productive unique TCRs and the result was subtracted from 1. CD4 or CD8 identity of scalp clones was inferred by cross-referencing scalp TCRbeta sequences with sorted blood CD4 and CD8 repertoires. This immuneACCESS table, as held by TCRdb, lists in-frame sequences with V and J called but not all clones. Of the missing ones, under half trace to an unresolved V gene in checked studies; the others have no known cause. That table is the source of V, J and clone size, and D and trimming were worked out from the DNA. This sample gives nearly 110,000 clones in total; roughly 84% of them show up just once. The top ten clones comprise over 20% of the sample.

The CDR3 spans 17 residues, from the cysteine through the phenylalanine. This entry keeps only the CDR3 DNA: 51 bases, framed from base 1. From a lookup of the germline V gene, CDR1 and CDR2 are SGHVS and FQNEAQ. V is reduced by 3 bases and J by 1 base, leaving a spacing of 17 bases between them. The sample's time point label is to be understood as: roughly 24 weeks on oral tofacitinib. Sample treatment or condition, as interpreted from the label and publication: oral pan-JAK inhibitor, 5-10 mg twice daily. From alopecia areata patients, peripheral blood was collected along with lesional scalp punch biopsies. PBMCs were isolated by density centrifugation and stained for CD3, CD4 and CD8, after which CD4+ and CD8+ T cells were sorted on a FACSAria.

The source was CD8+ T cells sorted from blood, collected at week 24, from a patient treated with tofacitinib. This clonotype was sampled from a human donor with alopecia areata. This receptor chain uses TRBV7-8 and TRBJ2-3; the D gene is tentatively TRBD1 or TRBD2, each matching 6 bases. The nucleotide sequence is given as TGTGCCAGCAGCTTTGCTGTTGGGGGGCCGGGCACAGATACGCAGTATTTT. Translated, it reads CASSFAVGGPGTDTQYF.